This T cell receptor beta chain is drawn from a study of OX40 agonist ivuxolimab in advanced cancers. In germline, CDR1 is PRHDT, CDR2 FYEKMQ (reference sequence). This CDR3 region has 15 residues. The junction had 4 bases not matched to a gene; V was cut back by 3 bases and J by 4 bases. TCRdb's copy holds only in-frame clones and misses some; the assay was immunoSEQ multiplex PCR. Of about 73,000 clones detected, 75% to 90% appear once; the ten largest clones hold 0.4% to 0.55%. This receptor was taken from an adult with an advanced solid tumor such as melanoma, head and neck, liver or kidney cancer. Here the sequenced sample was CD4+ or CD8+ T cells sorted from blood, taken in a trial of the OX40 agonist ivuxolimab. The rearrangement uses TRBV13 and TRBJ2-5, with TRBD2 matching 11 bases. The CDR3 coding sequence is TGTGCCAGCAGCTTGGGGCTAGCGGGAGGAGAGACCCAGTACTTC. The encoded protein is CASSLGLAGGETQYF.